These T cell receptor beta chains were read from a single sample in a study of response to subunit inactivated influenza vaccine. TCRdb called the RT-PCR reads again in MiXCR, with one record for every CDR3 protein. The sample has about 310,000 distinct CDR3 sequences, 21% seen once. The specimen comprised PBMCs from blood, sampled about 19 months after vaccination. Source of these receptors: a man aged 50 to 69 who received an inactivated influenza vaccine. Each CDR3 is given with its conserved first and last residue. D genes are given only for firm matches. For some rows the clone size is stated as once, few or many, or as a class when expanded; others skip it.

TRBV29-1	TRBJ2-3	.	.	CSGGPSDTQYF	TGCAGCGGGGGCCCCTCAGATACGCAGTATTTT
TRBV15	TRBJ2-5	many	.	CATSSTGDQETQYF	TGTGCCACCAGCAGTACCGGGGATCAAGAGACCCAGTACTTC
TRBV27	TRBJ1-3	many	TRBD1	CASSKTGFVGNTIYF	TGTGCCAGCAGCAAGACAGGGTTTGTTGGAAACACCATATATTTT
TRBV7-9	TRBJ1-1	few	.	CASSTVLVGNTEAFF	TGTGCCAGCAGCACGGTACTTGTTGGAAACACTGAAGCTTTCTTT
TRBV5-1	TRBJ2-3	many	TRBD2	CASSLGLAGGPDTQYF	TGCGCCAGCAGCTTGGGACTAGCGGGAGGGCCAGATACGCAGTATTTT
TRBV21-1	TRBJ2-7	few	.	CASSKVPRTELYEQYF	TGTGCCAGCAGCAAAGTCCCCAGGACAGAACTCTACGAGCAGTACTTC
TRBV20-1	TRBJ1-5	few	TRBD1	CSTRDRGLGQPQHF	TGCAGTACCCGGGACAGGGGGCTCGGTCAGCCCCAGCATTTT
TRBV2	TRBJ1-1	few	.	CASNFQGLMNTEAFF	TGTGCCAGCAACTTCCAGGGACTAATGAACACTGAAGCTTTCTTT
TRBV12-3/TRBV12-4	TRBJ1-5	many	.	CASSSIPSHQPQHF	TGTGCCAGCAGTTCGATTCCCAGTCACCAGCCCCAGCATTTT
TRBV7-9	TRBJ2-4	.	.	CASDGGSLYF	TGTGCCAGCGATGGGGGCAGCCTATACTTC
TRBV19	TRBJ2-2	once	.	CASSPSHANTGELFF	TGTGCCAGCAGCCCCAGCCATGCGAACACCGGGGAGCTGTTTTTT
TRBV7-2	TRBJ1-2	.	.	CASSLEAVAYGYTF	TGTGCCAGCAGCTTAGAAGCGGTGGCCTATGGCTACACCTTC
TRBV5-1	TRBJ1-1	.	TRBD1	CASSLGQGAGNTEAFF	TGCGCCAGCAGCTTGGGACAGGGGGCTGGGAACACTGAAGCTTTCTTT
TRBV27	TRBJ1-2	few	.	CASSLSDPVVGGYTF	TGTGCCAGCAGTTTAAGTGACCCCGTAGTGGGGGGCTACACCTTC
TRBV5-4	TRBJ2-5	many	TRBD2	CASSPTSGSPIETQYF	TGTGCCAGCAGCCCTACTAGCGGGAGTCCGATAGAGACCCAGTACTTC
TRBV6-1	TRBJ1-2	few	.	CASSDLGGWLNYGYTF	TGTGCCAGCAGTGATTTAGGGGGATGGCTCAACTATGGCTACACCTTC
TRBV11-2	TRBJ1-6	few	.	CASSLEAGGKSPLHF	TGTGCCAGCAGCTTAGAAGCGGGGGGTAAATCACCCCTCCACTTT
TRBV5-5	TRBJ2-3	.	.	CASSLPSRGDTQYF	TGTGCCAGCAGTCTCCCCTCCCGGGGGGATACGCAGTATTTT
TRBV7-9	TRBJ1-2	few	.	CASSLLTSYGYTF	TGTGCCAGCAGCTTGCTTACGAGCTATGGCTACACCTTC
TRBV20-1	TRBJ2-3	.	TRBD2	CSAPPPLALADTDTQYF	TGCAGTGCTCCCCCACCCCTGGCGCTAGCGGACACAGATACGCAGTATTTT
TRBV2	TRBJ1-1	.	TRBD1	CASNGDRASPEAFF	TGTGCCAGCAATGGGGACAGGGCCTCCCCCGAAGCTTTCTTT
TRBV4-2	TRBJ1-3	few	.	CASSSSDTRNTIYF	TGTGCCAGCAGCTCAAGCGATACGCGAAACACCATATATTTT
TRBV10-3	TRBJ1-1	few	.	CAISEFGFEAFF	TGTGCCATCAGTGAATTCGGCTTTGAAGCTTTCTTT
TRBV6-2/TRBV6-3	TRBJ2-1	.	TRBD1	CASSYSDRVSYNEQFF	TGTGCCAGCAGTTACTCGGACAGGGTCTCCTACAATGAGCAGTTCTTC
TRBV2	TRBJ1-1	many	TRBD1	CARRDSRMNTEAFF	TGTGCCAGGAGGGACAGCCGAATGAACACTGAAGCTTTCTTT
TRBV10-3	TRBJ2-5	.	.	CAISEARVGETQYF	TGTGCCATCAGTGAGGCCAGAGTGGGAGAGACCCAGTACTTC
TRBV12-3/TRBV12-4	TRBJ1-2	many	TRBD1	CASSPDREYGYTF	TGTGCCAGCAGCCCGGACAGGGAATATGGCTACACCTTC
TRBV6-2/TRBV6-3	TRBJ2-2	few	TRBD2	CASSYRDIRLAANTGELFF	TGTGCCAGCAGTTATAGGGACATTAGACTAGCGGCGAACACCGGGGAGCTGTTTTTT
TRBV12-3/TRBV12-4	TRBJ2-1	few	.	CASTTRGTPEQFF	TGTGCCAGCACCACCCGGGGGACTCCTGAGCAGTTCTTC
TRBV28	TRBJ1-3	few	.	CASSPPIFGNTIYF	TGTGCCAGCAGTCCCCCGATTTTCGGAAACACCATATATTTT
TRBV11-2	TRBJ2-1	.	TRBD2	CASSLPGLAGTFSYNEQFF	TGTGCCAGCAGCTTACCCGGACTAGCGGGGACTTTCTCCTACAATGAGCAGTTCTTC
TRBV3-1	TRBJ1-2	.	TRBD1	CASSQGDRVGYTF	TGTGCCAGCAGCCAAGGGGACAGGGTTGGCTACACCTTC
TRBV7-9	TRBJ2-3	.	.	CASSAGTDTQYF	TGTGCCAGCAGCGCAGGGACAGATACGCAGTATTTT
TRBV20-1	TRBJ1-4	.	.	CSARDRRRSGVNEKLFF	TGCAGTGCTAGAGATCGCCGGCGGAGCGGAGTTAATGAAAAACTGTTTTTT
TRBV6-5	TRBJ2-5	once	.	CASSYGRLGQTQYF	TGTGCCAGCAGTTACGGCCGGTTGGGTCAGACCCAGTACTTC
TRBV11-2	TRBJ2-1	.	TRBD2	CASSLVNSGGVLGVPNEQFF	TGTGCCAGCAGCTTAGTTAATAGCGGGGGAGTCTTGGGAGTCCCCAATGAGCAGTTCTTC